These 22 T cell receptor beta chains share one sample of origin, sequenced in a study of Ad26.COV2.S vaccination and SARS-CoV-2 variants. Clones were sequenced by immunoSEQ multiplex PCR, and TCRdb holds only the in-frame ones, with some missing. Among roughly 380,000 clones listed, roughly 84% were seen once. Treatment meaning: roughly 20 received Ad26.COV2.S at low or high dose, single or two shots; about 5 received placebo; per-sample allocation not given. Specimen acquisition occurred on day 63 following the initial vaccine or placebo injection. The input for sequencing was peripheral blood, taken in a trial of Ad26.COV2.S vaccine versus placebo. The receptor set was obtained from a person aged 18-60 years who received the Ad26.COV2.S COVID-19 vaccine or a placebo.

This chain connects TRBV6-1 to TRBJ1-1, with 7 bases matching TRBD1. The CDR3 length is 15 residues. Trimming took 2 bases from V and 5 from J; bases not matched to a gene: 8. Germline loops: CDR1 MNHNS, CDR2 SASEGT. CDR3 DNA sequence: TGTGCCAGCAGTGAAAGGAGTCAGGGGGGTACTGAAGCTTTCTTT. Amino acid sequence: CASSERSQGGTEAFF.

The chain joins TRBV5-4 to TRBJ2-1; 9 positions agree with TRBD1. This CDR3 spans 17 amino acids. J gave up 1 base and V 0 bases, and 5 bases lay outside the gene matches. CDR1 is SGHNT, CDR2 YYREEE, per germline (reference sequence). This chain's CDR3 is CASSLAEGQGSYNEQFF. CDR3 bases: TGTGCCAGCAGCTTGGCCGAGGGACAGGGTTCCTACAATGAGCAGTTCTTC.

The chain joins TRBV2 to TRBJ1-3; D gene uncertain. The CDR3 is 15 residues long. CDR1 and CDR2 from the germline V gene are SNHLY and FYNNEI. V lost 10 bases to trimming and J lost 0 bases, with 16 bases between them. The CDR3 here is CATSPRVSSGNTIYF. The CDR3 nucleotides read TGTGCCACCTCACCCCGGGTGAGCTCTGGAAACACCATATATTTT.

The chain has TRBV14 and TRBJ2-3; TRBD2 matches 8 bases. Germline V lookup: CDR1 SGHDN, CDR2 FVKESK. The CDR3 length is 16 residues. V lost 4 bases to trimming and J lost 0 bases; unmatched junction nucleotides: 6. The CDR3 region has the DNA TGTGCCAGCAGCCGTCGAGCGGGGGCCAGCACAGATACGCAGTATTTT. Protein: CASSRRAGASTDTQYF.

The CDR3 DNA sequence: TGTGCCAGCAGCTCGGGGGGCACCGGGGAGCTGTTTTTT. It specifies CASSSGGTGELFF. The rearrangement joins TRBV7-9 to TRBJ2-2, with 7 bases lining up with TRBD2. This CDR3 has 13 amino acids. The V gene end was trimmed by 4 bases and the J gene end by 4 bases; junction bases not matched to a gene: 0. The germline gives CDR1 SEHNR, CDR2 FQNEAQ (reference sequence).

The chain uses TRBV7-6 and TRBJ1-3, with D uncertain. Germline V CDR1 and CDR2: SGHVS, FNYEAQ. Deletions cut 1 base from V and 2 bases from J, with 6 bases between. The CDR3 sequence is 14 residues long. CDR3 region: CASSLEGPGNTIYF. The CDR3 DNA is TGTGCCAGCAGCTTAGAAGGGCCTGGAAACACCATATATTTT. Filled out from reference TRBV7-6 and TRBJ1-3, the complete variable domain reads GAGVSQSPRYKVTKRGQDVALRCDPISGHVSLYWYRQALGQGPEFLTYFNYEAQQDKSGLPNDRFSAERPEGSISTLTIQRTEQRDSAMYRCASSLEGPGNTIYFGEGSWLTVV.

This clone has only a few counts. CDR3 sequence (DNA): TGTGCCAGCAGCGGAATGACAGACGGCGGCACCGGGGAGCTGTTTTTT. Its translation is CASSGMTDGGTGELFF. This chain links TRBV9 with TRBJ2-2; weak D call: TRBD1 (5 bases). This CDR3 is built from 16 residues. V lost 3 bases and J 4 bases, leaving 16 bases between the germline ends. Germline V lookup: CDR1 SGDLS, CDR2 YYNGEE. The full variable domain, its missing parts supplied by reference TRBV9 and TRBJ2-2, is DSGVTQTPKHLITATGQRVTLRCSPRSGDLSVYWYQQSLDQGLQFLIQYYNGEERAKGNILERFSAQQFPDLHSELNLSSLELGDSALYFCASSGMTDGGTGELFFGEGSRLTVL.

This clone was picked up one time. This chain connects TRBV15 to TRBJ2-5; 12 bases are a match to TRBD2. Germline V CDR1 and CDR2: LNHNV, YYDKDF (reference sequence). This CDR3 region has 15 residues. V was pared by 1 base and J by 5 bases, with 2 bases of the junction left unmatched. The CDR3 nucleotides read TGTGCCACCAGCAGAGGGCTAGCGGGGGGGGAGACCCAGTACTTC. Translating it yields CATSRGLAGGETQYF.

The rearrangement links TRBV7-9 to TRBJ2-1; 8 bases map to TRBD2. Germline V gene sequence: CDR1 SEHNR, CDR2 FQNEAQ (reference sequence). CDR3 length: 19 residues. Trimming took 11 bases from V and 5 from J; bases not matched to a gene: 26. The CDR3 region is CALYPQVGAGDLGDNEQFF. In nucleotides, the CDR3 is TGTGCCCTTTATCCCCAAGTTGGAGCGGGGGATTTAGGAGACAATGAGCAGTTCTTC.

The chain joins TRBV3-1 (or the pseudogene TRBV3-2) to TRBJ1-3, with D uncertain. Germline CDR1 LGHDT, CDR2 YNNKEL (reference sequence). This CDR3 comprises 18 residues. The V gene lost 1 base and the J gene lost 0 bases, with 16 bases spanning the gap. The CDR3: CASSQVKRQRSSGNTIYF. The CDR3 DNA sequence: TGTGCCAGCAGCCAAGTTAAAAGGCAGCGAAGCTCTGGAAACACCATATATTTT.

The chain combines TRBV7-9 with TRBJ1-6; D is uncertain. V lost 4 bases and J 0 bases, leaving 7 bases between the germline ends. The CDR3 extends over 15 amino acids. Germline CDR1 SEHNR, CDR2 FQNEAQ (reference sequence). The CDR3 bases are TGTGCCAGCAGCTCGGACGGCTCCTATAATTCACCCCTCCACTTT. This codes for CASSSDGSYNSPLHF.

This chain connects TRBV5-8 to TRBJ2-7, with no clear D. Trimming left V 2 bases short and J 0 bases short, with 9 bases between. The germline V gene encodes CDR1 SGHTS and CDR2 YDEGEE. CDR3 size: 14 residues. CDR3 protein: CASSLAISSYEQYF. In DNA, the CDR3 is TGTGCCAGCAGCTTAGCCATAAGCTCCTACGAGCAGTACTTC. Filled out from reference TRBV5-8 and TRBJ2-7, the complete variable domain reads EAGVTQSPTHLIKTRGQQATLRCSPISGHTSVYWYQQALGLGLQFLLWYDEGEERNRGNFPPRFSGRQFPNYSSELNVNALELEDSALYLCASSLAISSYEQYFGPGTRLTVT.

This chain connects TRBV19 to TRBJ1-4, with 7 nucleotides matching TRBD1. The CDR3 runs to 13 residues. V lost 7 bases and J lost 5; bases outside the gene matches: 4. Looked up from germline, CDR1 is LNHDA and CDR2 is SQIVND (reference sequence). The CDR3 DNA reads TGTGCCAGTAAGGGACAGTCGAATGAAAAACTGTTTTTT. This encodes CASKGQSNEKLFF.

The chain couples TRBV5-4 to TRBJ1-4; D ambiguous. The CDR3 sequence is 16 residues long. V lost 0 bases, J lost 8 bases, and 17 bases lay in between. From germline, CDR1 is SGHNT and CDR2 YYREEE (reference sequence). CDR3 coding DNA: TGTGCCAGCAGCTTGGCCGGCGGGAAGCTAGGGGAAAAACTGTTTTTT. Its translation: CASSLAGGKLGEKLFF.

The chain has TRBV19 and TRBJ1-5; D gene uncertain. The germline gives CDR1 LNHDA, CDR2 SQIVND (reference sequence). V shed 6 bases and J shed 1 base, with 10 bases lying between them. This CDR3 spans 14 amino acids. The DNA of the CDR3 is TGTGCCAGTAGAACAGTGTCGAGCAATCAGCCCCAGCATTTT. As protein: CASRTVSSNQPQHF.

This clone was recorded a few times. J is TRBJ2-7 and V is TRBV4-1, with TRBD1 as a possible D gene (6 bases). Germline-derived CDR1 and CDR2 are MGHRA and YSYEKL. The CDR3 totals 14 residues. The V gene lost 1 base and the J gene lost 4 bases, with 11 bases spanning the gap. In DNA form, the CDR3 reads TGCGCCAGCAGCCAAGTGGGGGCTTGGTACGAGCAGTACTTC. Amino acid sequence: CASSQVGAWYEQYF.

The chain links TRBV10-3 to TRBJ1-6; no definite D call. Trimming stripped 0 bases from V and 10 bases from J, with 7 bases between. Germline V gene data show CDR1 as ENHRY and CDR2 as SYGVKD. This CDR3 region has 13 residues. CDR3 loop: CAISESEVSPLHF. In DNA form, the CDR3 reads TGTGCCATCAGTGAGTCTGAGGTCTCACCCCTCCACTTT.

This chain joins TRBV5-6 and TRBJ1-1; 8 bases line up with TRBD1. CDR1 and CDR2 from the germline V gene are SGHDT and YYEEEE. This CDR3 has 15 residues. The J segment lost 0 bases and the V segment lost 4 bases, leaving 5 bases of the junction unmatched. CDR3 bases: TGTGCCAGCAGCACAGGGGGACACATGAACACTGAAGCTTTCTTT. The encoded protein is CASSTGGHMNTEAFF.

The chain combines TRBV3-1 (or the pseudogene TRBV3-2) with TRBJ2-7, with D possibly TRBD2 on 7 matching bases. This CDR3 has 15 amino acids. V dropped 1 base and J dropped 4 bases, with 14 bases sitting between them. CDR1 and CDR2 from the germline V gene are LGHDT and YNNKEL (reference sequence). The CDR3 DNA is TGTGCCAGCAGCCAAGCGGGGGCGGGAGAATACGAGCAGTACTTC. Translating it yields CASSQAGAGEYEQYF.

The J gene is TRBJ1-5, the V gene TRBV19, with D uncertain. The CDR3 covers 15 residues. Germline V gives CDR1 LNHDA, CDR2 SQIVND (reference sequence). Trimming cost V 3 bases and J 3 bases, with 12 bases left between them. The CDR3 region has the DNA TGTGCCAGTAGTATGGGTCGAAAAAACAATCAGCCCCAGCATTTT. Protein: CASSMGRKNNQPQHF.

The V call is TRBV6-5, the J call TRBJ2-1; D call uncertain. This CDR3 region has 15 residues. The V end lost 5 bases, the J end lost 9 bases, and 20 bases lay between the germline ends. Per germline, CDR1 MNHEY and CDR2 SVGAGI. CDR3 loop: CASSTWTRLKAEQFF. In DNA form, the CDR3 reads TGTGCCAGCAGTACTTGGACCCGACTGAAGGCTGAGCAGTTCTTC.

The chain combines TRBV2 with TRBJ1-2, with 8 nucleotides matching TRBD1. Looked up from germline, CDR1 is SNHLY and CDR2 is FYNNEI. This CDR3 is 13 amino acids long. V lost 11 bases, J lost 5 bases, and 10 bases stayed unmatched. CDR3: CAGSVTGVYGYTF. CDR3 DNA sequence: TGTGCCGGTTCTGTGACAGGGGTATATGGCTACACCTTC.